This T cell receptor (beta chain) was recovered during a study of CD8 T cells in ankylosing spondylitis. Points from the study as a whole: A TCR beta motif of 8 or 9 highly homologous variants appeared characteristic of ankylosing spondylitis blood.

Scientists made TCR beta libraries using quantitative 5'-RACE with molecular barcodes. In TCRdb, the 5' RACE reads were re-called with MiXCR into one record per CDR3 protein. The table includes some 270,000 distinct CDR3 sequences, roughly 18% detected once. This clonotype was detected many times. What it recognizes is unknown. The CDR3 totals 16 residues. The ends lost 3 bases at V and 7 bases at J; junction bases unmatched: 15. Germline CDR1 and CDR2: GTSNPN and SVGIG (reference sequence). The chain employs TRBV30 and TRBJ2-1; 7 nucleotides agree with TRBD2. Sequenced material: blood, either unsorted or a sorted T cell fraction (not recorded which). The receptor's source is a male donor with ankylosing spondylitis or in good health (not recorded which). CDR3 in amino acids: CAWRGPGGRGKNEQFF. The CDR3 nucleotides read TGTGCCTGGAGGGGACCGGGGGGAAGAGGGAAAAATGAGCAGTTCTTC.